This T cell receptor beta chain was obtained from a study of Graves' ophthalmopathy and Graves' hyperthyroidism. The CDR3 is 15 residues long. Germline assignment: CDR1 LGHNA and CDR2 YNFKEQ. The V gene lost 0 bases and the J gene lost 7 bases, with 12 bases spanning the gap. There are many counts of this clonotype. Antigen specificity is unknown. TCR beta CDR3 amplification used RNA transcripts. Second-round multiplex PCR followed a first-round RT-PCR using HTBI primers. TCRdb redid the calling of the multiplex PCR reads with MiXCR, one entry per CDR3 protein. This table has around 520,000 distinct CDR3 sequences, less than 45% appearing once. Study results and limitations: Stable hyperthyroidism and ophthalmopathy were told apart by a 13-signature model, which achieved around 88% sensitivity and over 65% specificity. Blood also held most thyroid clonotypes expanded above 0.001 frequency.

Physicians reached a diagnosis by relying on clinical symptoms, serum thyroxine, TRAb, thyroid ultrasound and orbital computed tomography. This sequence joins TRBV4-2 and TRBJ1-4; D call uncertain. Sequenced: peripheral blood or thyroid tissue (not recorded which). The source of this sequence is an adult man with Graves' hyperthyroidism. This chain's CDR3 is CASSQDRSGFEKLFF. CDR3 in DNA: TGTGCCAGCAGCCAAGACCGTTCTGGTTTTGAAAAACTGTTTTTT.